This T cell receptor beta chain originates from a study of blood T cell repertoires in COVID-19. TCRdb keeps only in-frame clones here, not all; method: immunoSEQ multiplex PCR. The data hold fewer than 120,000 clones, with 72% observed a single time. CDR1 and CDR2 (germline): KGHDR, SFDVKD. V gave up 3 bases and J gave up 6 bases; unmatched junction bases: 5. This CDR3 has 14 residues. This clonotype was sampled from a woman aged 60-70 years with acute or convalescent COVID-19. The rearrangement joins TRBV24-1 to TRBJ2-7; 9 bases match TRBD1. The source material was peripheral blood. The CDR3 bases are TGTGCCACCAGTGATACCGGGACAGGGACCGAGCAGTACTTC. It codes for CATSDTGTGTEQYF.